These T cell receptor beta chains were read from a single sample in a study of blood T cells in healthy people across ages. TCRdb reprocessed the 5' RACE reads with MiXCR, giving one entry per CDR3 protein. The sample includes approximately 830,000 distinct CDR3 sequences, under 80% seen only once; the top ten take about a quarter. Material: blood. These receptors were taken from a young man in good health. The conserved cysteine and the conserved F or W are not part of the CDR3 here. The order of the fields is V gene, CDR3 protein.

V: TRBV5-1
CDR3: ASSSSTGFTEAF

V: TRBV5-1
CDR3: ASSLETTGAYEQY

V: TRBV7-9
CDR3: ASSYSGTAYPPLH

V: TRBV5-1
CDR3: ASIKVINEQY

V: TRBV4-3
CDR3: ASSQEGRPRADGYT

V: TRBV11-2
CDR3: ASRQVRGTYEQY

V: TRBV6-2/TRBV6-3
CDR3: ASSYPSITGANVLT

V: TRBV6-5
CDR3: ASSWRVRETQY

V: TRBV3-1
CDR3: ASSQVYGQETQY

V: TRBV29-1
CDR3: SVDRHRGSNYGYT

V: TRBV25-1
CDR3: ASSEYVDTGELF

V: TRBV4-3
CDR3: ASSDAGNYNEQF

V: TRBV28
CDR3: ASSSTPGYEQY

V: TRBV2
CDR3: ASSSNGGAFDTQY

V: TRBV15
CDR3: ATSRTGAYNEQF

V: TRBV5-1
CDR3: ASSSRLAQETQY